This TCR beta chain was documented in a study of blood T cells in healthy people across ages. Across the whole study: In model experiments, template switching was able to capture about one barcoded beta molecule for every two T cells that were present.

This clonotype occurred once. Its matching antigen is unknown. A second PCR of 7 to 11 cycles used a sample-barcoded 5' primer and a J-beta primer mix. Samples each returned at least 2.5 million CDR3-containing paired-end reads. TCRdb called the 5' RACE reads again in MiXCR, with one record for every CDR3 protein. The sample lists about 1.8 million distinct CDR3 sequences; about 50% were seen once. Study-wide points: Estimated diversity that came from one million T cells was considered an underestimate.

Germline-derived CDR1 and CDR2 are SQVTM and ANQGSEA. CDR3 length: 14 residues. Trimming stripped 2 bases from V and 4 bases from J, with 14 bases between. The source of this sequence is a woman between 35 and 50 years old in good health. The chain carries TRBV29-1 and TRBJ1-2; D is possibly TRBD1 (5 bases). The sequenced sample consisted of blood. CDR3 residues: CSVEMEGQAYGYTF. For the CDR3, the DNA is TGCAGCGTTGAAATGGAGGGGCAGGCCTATGGCTACACCTTC.